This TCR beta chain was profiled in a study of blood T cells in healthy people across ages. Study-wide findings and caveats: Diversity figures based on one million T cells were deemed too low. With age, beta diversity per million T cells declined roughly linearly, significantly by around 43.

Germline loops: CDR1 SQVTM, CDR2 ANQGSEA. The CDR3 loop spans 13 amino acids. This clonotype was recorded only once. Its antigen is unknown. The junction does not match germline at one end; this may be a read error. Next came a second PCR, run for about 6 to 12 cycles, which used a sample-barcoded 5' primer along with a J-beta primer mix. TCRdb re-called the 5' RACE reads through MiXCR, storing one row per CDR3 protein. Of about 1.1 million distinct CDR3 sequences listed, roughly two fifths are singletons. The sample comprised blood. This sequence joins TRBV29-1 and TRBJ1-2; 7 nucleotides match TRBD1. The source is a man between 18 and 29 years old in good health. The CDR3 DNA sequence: TGCAGTGTTGAAGGACAGGCATACTATGGCTACACCTTC. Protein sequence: CSVEGQAYYGYTF.